The source of this TCR beta chain is a study of cytomegalovirus exposure and HLA in healthy donors. This clone occurred once. Germline V gene data show CDR1 as SGHNT and CDR2 as YYREEE (reference sequence). The CDR3 is 17 amino acids. J lost 3 bases, V lost 0 bases, and 8 bases had no gene match. The study ran its PCR with 60 Vbeta and 13 Jbeta primers. Produced via immunoSEQ multiplex PCR; TCRdb's table is partial and in-frame only. The profile shows approximately 190,000 clones, roughly 83% of them singletons. The genes are TRBV5-4 and TRBJ2-1; 8 positions agree with TRBD2. Sample: PBMCs. This sequence originates from a boy under 18 in good health and CMV-seronegative. CDR3 sequence (DNA): TGTGCCAGCAGCTTGGAGGGCGGGCTAGCGGGCTACAATGAGCAGTTCTTC. It codes for CASSLEGGLAGYNEQFF.